What follows are 31 T cell receptor beta chains derived from one specimen sequenced in a study of shared clonotypes between healthy human individuals. Only in-frame clones appear in the TCRdb table, and some are missing; sequencing was by immunoSEQ multiplex PCR. Seen here are about 600,000 clones, roughly 97% observed once, and the top ten hold approximately 0.057%. Specimen: naive CD4+ T cells sorted from blood. Subset noted: CD45RA+ positively selected. Receptors were obtained from a woman between 25 and 40 years old in good health.

With regard to this clone: The junction and the germline gene differ at one end; a read error may be behind it. The chain combines TRBV7-9 with TRBJ1-3, with D tentatively TRBD1 (5 bases). The CDR3 is made up of 13 amino acids. Germline V CDR1 and CDR2: SEHNR, FQNEAQ (reference sequence). The CDR3 region is CASSSDAGARAAF. The CDR3 DNA follows: TGTGCCAGCAGCTCGGACGCCGGTGCCAGGGCAGCGTTT.

This clone was observed a single time. The genes are TRBV5-1 and TRBJ2-7, with 7 nucleotides matching TRBD2. Germline V gene data show CDR1 as SGHRS and CDR2 as YFSETQ. Germline trimming cut 1 base from V and 2 bases from J; bases unmatched to any gene: 6. The CDR3 extends over 15 amino acids. The CDR3 bases are TGCGCCAGCAGCTTGCGGGCTAGCGGTCCCTACGAGCAGTACTTC. Its translation is CASSLRASGPYEQYF.

Concerning this clone itself: This specimen includes other DNA sequences encoding the same CDR3. The chain recombines TRBV28 with TRBJ2-7; 11 nucleotides line up with TRBD2. Germline V gives CDR1 MDHEN, CDR2 SYDVKM. The CDR3 is 15 residues long. V dropped 1 base and J dropped 4; count of bases not matched to a gene: 3. The CDR3 here is CASSLSGTSGYEQYF. The CDR3 coding sequence is TGTGCCAGCAGTTTATCAGGGACTAGCGGTTACGAGCAGTACTTC.

The chain employs TRBV5-1 and TRBJ2-2, with 15 bases aligning to TRBD2. Germline CDR1 and CDR2: SGHRS and YFSETQ. The CDR3 extends over 16 amino acids. The J segment lost 5 bases and the V segment lost 3 bases, leaving 2 bases of the junction unmatched. DNA of the CDR3: TGCGCCAGCAGCTACGGGACTAGCGGGGGGACCGGGGAGCTGTTTTTT. Protein: CASSYGTSGGTGELFF.

This clone showed up just once. CDR3 amino acids: CASSYSASRRNTIYF. The CDR3 DNA reads as TGTGCCAGCAGTTACTCAGCTTCGCGGCGAAACACCATATATTTT. This chain joins TRBV6-5 and TRBJ1-3; D uncertain. V was clipped by 0 bases and J by 5 bases, with 11 bases between them. Germline V gene lookup returns CDR1 MNHEY and CDR2 SVGAGI. The length of the CDR3 is 15 residues.

The genes are TRBV9 and TRBJ2-7; TRBD2 matches 14 bases. The CDR3 loop spans 17 amino acids. CDR1 is SGDLS and CDR2 is YYNGEE in the germline V gene. V trimming: 0 bases; J trimming: 3 bases; junction bases outside the gene matches: 5. As DNA, the CDR3 is TGTGCCAGCAGCGTAGTGTGGGGGACTAGCGGGAGCTACGAGCAGTACTTC. Residues: CASSVVWGTSGSYEQYF.

This clone was found once. The V call is TRBV27, the J call TRBJ2-2; unclear D gene. This CDR3 has 16 amino acids. The V gene lost 3 bases and the J gene lost 0 bases, with 11 bases spanning the gap. CDR1 and CDR2 (germline): MNHEY, SMNVEV (reference sequence). In DNA form, the CDR3 reads TGTGCCAGCAGTTTGATAGCAGCTCCGAACACCGGGGAGCTGTTTTTT. Amino acids: CASSLIAAPNTGELFF.

This rearrangement joins TRBV5-1 to TRBJ2-2; D ambiguous. V was clipped by 1 base and J by 8 bases, with 9 bases between them. Germline-derived CDR1 and CDR2 are SGHRS and YFSETQ. The CDR3 contains 13 residues. The CDR3, as DNA: TGCGCCAGCAGCTTGTATAGGGAAGGGGAGCTGTTTTTT. Translating gives CASSLYREGELFF.

This chain joins TRBV10-3 and TRBJ1-5; the D gene is possibly TRBD1 (5 bases). The CDR3 length is 14 residues. Germline V CDR1 and CDR2: ENHRY, SYGVKD. V was clipped by 4 bases and J by 2 bases, with 9 bases between them. CDR3 DNA: TGTGCCATCAGTGCTGAGACAGGCAATCAGCCCCAGCATTTT. Translated: CAISAETGNQPQHF.

The chain couples TRBV28 to TRBJ1-1; tentatively, D is TRBD1 (5 bases). Trimming removed 5 bases from V and 5 bases from J, with 12 bases in between. The CDR3 loop spans 13 amino acids. Germline lookup yields CDR1 MDHEN and CDR2 SYDVKM. CDR3 sequence (DNA): TGTGCCAGCAGTGCACCGGGGGGGACTGAAGCTTTCTTT. It encodes CASSAPGGTEAFF.

This chain connects TRBV15 to TRBJ2-2; 10 nucleotides agree with TRBD1. Trimming took 5 bases from V and 6 from J; bases not matched to a gene: 3. This CDR3 region has 14 residues. In germline, CDR1 is LNHNV, CDR2 YYDKDF (reference sequence). CDR3 nucleotides: TGTGCCACCAGCCGACAGGGGGCGGCCGGGGAGCTGTTTTTT. Residues: CATSRQGAAGELFF.

V usage is TRBV5-1 and J usage is TRBJ1-4; tentative D call: TRBD1 (6 bases). V gave up 0 bases and J gave up 8 bases, with 14 bases separating them. Germline CDR1 reads SGHRS; CDR2 reads YFSETQ. The CDR3 length is 15 residues. CDR3 amino acids: CASSLASGAGEKLFF. The CDR3 DNA is TGCGCCAGCAGCTTGGCCTCAGGGGCTGGAGAAAAACTGTTTTTT. The variable domain in full, completed from reference TRBV5-1 and TRBJ1-4, reads KAGVTQTPRYLIKTRGQQVTLSCSPISGHRSVSWYQQTPGQGLQFLFEYFSETQRNKGNFPGRFSGRQFSNSRSEMNVSTLELGDSALYLCASSLASGAGEKLFFGSGTQLSVL.

This clone was observed a single time. The rearrangement links TRBV19 to TRBJ2-5, with D uncertain. The DNA end is a closer match to TRBJ2-7, so the J assignment may be wrong. This CDR3 comprises 14 residues. Germline V CDR1 and CDR2: LNHDA, SQIVND (reference sequence). The CDR3 reads CASSPQAAEYEQYF. CDR3 bases: TGTGCCAGTAGTCCGCAGGCGGCAGAATACGAGCAGTACTTC.

This chain links TRBV28 with TRBJ1-5; D gene uncertain. This CDR3 contains 12 residues. V shed 5 bases and J shed 4 bases, with 6 bases lying between them. Germline CDR1 is MDHEN and CDR2 is SYDVKM. The CDR3 nucleotides are TGTGCCAGCAGTCCGCATAATCAGCCCCAGCATTTT. Its translation: CASSPHNQPQHF.

This sequence joins TRBV30 and TRBJ1-1; the match to TRBD1 covers 8 bases. The CDR3 extends over 13 amino acids. Germline CDR1 GTSNPN, CDR2 SVGIG (reference sequence). J gave up 2 bases and V 6 bases, and 5 bases lay outside the gene matches. The CDR3 bases are TGTGCCTGCCGGGACAGGAGAAACACTGAAGCTTTCTTT. It specifies CACRDRRNTEAFF.

The rearrangement links TRBV28 to TRBJ2-4; unclear D gene. Germline CDR1 is MDHEN and CDR2 is SYDVKM. With 2 bases removed from V and 1 base from J, the gap between germline ends came to 9 bases. The CDR3 loop spans 15 amino acids. CDR3 DNA sequence: TGTGCCAGCAGTTTAGGGCGCTTGGCCAAAAACATTCAGTACTTC. Translating it yields CASSLGRLAKNIQYF.

The V call is TRBV5-6, the J call TRBJ2-1; TRBD2 agrees at 10 bases. Germline CDR1 is SGHDT and CDR2 is YYEEEE. The trim removed 3 bases at V and 7 bases at J, leaving 4 bases unmatched. The CDR3 runs 14 residues. CDR3 residues: CASSSLAGVNEQFF. CDR3 DNA sequence: TGTGCCAGCAGCTCGCTAGCGGGAGTAAATGAGCAGTTCTTC.

CDR3 in amino acids: CASSLTRSKQFF. CDR3 bases: TGTGCCAGCAGTTTGACTAGGAGTAAGCAGTTCTTC. The chain uses TRBV7-2 and TRBJ2-1; tentatively, D is TRBD2 (6 bases). This CDR3 is 12 amino acids long. Germline V gene sequence: CDR1 SGHTA, CDR2 FQGNSA. V was clipped by 6 bases and J by 11 bases, with 14 bases between them. The full variable domain, rest sourced from reference TRBV7-2 and TRBJ2-1, is GAGVSQSPSNKVTEKGKDVELRCDPISGHTALYWYRQSLGQGLEFLIYFQGNSAPDKSGLPSDRFSAERTGGSVSTLTIQRTQQEDSAVYLCASSLTRSKQFFGPGTRLTVL.

This chain uses TRBV9 with TRBJ2-1, with D hard to call. The length of the CDR3 is 17 residues. Trimming stripped 1 base from V and 5 bases from J, with 19 bases between. Germline V gene lookup returns CDR1 SGDLS and CDR2 YYNGEE. This chain's CDR3 is CASSVLRGRSHHNEQFF. The CDR3 coding sequence is TGTGCCAGCAGCGTACTGCGAGGCAGGTCCCACCACAATGAGCAGTTCTTC.

This chain connects TRBV21-1 to TRBJ1-1. TRBV21-1 is designated a pseudogene. The length of the CDR3 is 15 residues. CDR3: CASSHDATQNTEAFF. The CDR3 DNA is TGTGCCAGCAGCCACGACGCAACACAGAACACTGAAGCTTTCTTT.

The chain carries TRBV5-1 and TRBJ1-5; 8 nucleotides align to TRBD1. The CDR3 loop spans 14 amino acids. Germline trimming cut 7 bases from V and 5 bases from J; bases unmatched to any gene: 8. Germline CDR1 and CDR2: SGHRS and YFSETQ. The CDR3 sequence is CASATGTGHQPQHF. As DNA, the CDR3 is TGCGCCAGCGCCACCGGGACAGGACATCAGCCCCAGCATTTT.

The chain has TRBV30 and TRBJ2-5, with D maybe TRBD1 (6 bases). This CDR3 has 15 amino acids. V was shortened by 1 base and J by 2 bases, with 14 bases between the two germline ends. The germline CDR1 and CDR2 sequences are GTSNPN and SVGIG (reference sequence). The CDR3 sequence is CAWSDQTGPQETQYF. CDR3 coding DNA: TGTGCCTGGAGTGACCAGACAGGACCTCAAGAGACCCAGTACTTC.

Turning to this clone: At the DNA level, this CDR3 is encoded by other sequences in the same sample as well. The V and J genes are TRBV29-1 and TRBJ1-4, with 9 bases identical to TRBD1. The CDR3 contains 13 residues. The germline V gene has CDR1 SQVTM and CDR2 ANQGSEA. J gave up 5 bases and V 4 bases, and 2 bases lay outside the gene matches. CDR3 loop: CSVGDRANEKLFF. DNA for the CDR3: TGCAGCGTTGGGGACAGGGCAAATGAAAAACTGTTTTTT.

The rearrangement uses TRBV6-1 and TRBJ2-7, with TRBD2 matching over 11 bases. This CDR3 is built from 14 residues. The V segment lost 8 bases and the J segment 7 bases; nucleotides outside the gene matches: 10. Germline V gives CDR1 MNHNS, CDR2 SASEGT. The CDR3 loop is CASVAGGPDWEQYF. The CDR3 coding sequence is TGTGCCAGCGTAGCGGGAGGGCCGGACTGGGAGCAGTACTTC.

This clone is a singleton in its sample. This chain joins TRBV28 and TRBJ2-3; 7 positions agree with TRBD2. After removal of 5 bases from V and 4 bases from J, the junction contained 9 bases not matched to a gene. The V gene's germline CDR1 is MDHEN and CDR2 SYDVKM. The CDR3 consists of 15 residues. DNA for the CDR3: TGTGCCAGCAGTGGCCCCGGACTAGGGGCAGATACGCAGTATTTT. Amino acids: CASSGPGLGADTQYF.

The chain joins TRBV5-1 to TRBJ2-7; 7 bases map to TRBD2. V shed 0 bases, J shed 3 bases, and the junction held 6 bases outside the gene matches. The germline gives CDR1 SGHRS, CDR2 YFSETQ. The CDR3 totals 15 residues. The CDR3 reads CASSLVAGEVYEQYF. CDR3 nucleotide sequence: TGCGCCAGCAGCTTGGTCGCGGGAGAGGTCTACGAGCAGTACTTC. The entire variable domain, with the rest obtained from reference TRBV5-1 and TRBJ2-7, is as follows: KAGVTQTPRYLIKTRGQQVTLSCSPISGHRSVSWYQQTPGQGLQFLFEYFSETQRNKGNFPGRFSGRQFSNSRSEMNVSTLELGDSALYLCASSLVAGEVYEQYFGPGTRLTVT.

The chain combines TRBV6-5 with TRBJ2-5, with D maybe TRBD1 (5 bases). The germline gives CDR1 MNHEY, CDR2 SVGAGI. V lost 3 bases to trimming and J lost 9 bases, with 17 bases between them. The CDR3 is 14 residues long. DNA for the CDR3: TGTGCCAGCAGTTATCTCAGGGTGGCGGCGGCCCAGTACTTC. Its translation is CASSYLRVAAAQYF.

The chain carries TRBV2 and TRBJ1-5; D is possibly TRBD1 (5 bases). CDR3 length equals 14 residues. Trimming took off 5 bases at V and 4 bases at J, with 12 bases between the two ends. The germline CDR1 and CDR2 sequences are SNHLY and FYNNEI. The CDR3, as DNA: TGTGCCAGCAGTCGCCGGGACTTTAATCAGCCCCAGCATTTT. This sequence encodes CASSRRDFNQPQHF. The entire variable domain, with the rest obtained from reference TRBV2 and TRBJ1-5, is as follows: EPEVTQTPSHQVTQMGQEVILRCVPISNHLYFYWYRQILGQKVEFLVSFYNNEISEKSEIFDDQFSVERPDGSNFTLKIRSTKLEDSAMYFCASSRRDFNQPQHFGDGTRLSIL.

This clone was found once. The V and J genes are TRBV5-1 and TRBJ2-5; TRBD2 is a possible D gene (5 bases). The DNA end favors TRBJ2-7, so the J call may be wrong. The CDR3 length is 13 residues. Germline values: CDR1 SGHRS, CDR2 YFSETQ. DNA of the CDR3: TGCGCCAGCAGCTTGACTAGTTTTTACGAGCAGTACTTC. Residues: CASSLTSFYEQYF.

As for this clone: This same CDR3 is encoded by further DNA sequences in the sample. The chain carries TRBV4-1 and TRBJ2-7, with D tentatively TRBD1 (6 bases). This CDR3 is 14 amino acids long. CDR1 is MGHRA, CDR2 YSYEKL, per germline. The V gene lost 1 base and the J gene lost 1 base, with 8 bases spanning the gap. The CDR3: CASSQVDRSYEQYF. In DNA form, the CDR3 reads TGCGCCAGCAGCCAAGTCGACAGGTCCTACGAGCAGTACTTC.

This clone was seen only once. V is TRBV4-1 and J is TRBJ2-1; D may be TRBD2 (5 bases). Germline V gene data show CDR1 as MGHRA and CDR2 as YSYEKL. The CDR3 totals 14 residues. Trimming pared 4 bases from V and 0 bases from J, leaving 7 bases between. CDR3 region: CASSPTNSYNEQFF. Here the CDR3 DNA reads TGCGCCAGCAGCCCGACTAACTCCTACAATGAGCAGTTCTTC.